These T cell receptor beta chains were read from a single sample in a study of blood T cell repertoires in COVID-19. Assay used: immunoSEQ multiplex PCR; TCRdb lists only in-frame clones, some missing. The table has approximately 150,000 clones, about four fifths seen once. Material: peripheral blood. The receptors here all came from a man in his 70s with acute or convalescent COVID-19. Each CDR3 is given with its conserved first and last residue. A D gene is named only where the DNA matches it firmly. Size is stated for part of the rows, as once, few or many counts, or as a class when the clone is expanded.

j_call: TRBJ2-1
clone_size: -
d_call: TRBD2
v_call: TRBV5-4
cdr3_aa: CASSRRFGFSGLAVDDEQFF
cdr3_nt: TGTGCCAGCAGCCGTAGGTTTGGTTTCTCGGGACTAGCGGTGGACGATGAGCAGTTCTTC

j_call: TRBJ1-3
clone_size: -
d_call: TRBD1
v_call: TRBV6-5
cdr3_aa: CASTPGGAGNTIYF
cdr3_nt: TGTGCCAGCACCCCAGGGGGCGCCGGAAACACCATATATTTT

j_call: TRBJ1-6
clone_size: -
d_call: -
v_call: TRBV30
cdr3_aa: CAWSPGLWDSPLHF
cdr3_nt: TGTGCCTGGAGTCCGGGTCTATGGGATTCACCCCTCCACTTT

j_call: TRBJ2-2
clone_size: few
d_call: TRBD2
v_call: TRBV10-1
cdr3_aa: CASSVGSGATGELFF
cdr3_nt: TGCGCCAGCAGTGTGGGTAGCGGGGCCACCGGGGAGCTGTTTTTT

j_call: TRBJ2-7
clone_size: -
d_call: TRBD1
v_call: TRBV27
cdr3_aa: CASSPDWAGGEQYF
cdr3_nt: TGTGCCAGCAGCCCGGACTGGGCAGGGGGCGAGCAGTACTTC

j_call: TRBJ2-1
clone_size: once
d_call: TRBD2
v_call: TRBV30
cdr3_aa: CAWSAGLASNEQFF
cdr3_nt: TGTGCCTGGAGTGCGGGACTAGCGTCCAATGAGCAGTTCTTC

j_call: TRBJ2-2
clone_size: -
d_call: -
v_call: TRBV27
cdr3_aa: CASSRSGNADTGELFF
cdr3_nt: TGTGCCAGCAGTCGTAGCGGTAACGCGGACACCGGGGAGCTGTTTTTT

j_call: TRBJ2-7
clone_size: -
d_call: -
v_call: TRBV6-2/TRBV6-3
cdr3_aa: CASSDSYEQYF
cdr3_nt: TGTGCCAGCAGCGACAGCTACGAGCAGTACTTC

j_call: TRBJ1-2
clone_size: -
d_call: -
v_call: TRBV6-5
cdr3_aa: CASSYDRTYGYTF
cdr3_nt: TGTGCCAGCAGTTATGACAGGACCTATGGCTACACCTTC

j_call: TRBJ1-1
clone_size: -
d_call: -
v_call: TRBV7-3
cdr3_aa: CASSRGHSNTEAFF
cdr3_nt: TGTGCCAGCAGCCGGGGACACTCGAACACTGAAGCTTTCTTT

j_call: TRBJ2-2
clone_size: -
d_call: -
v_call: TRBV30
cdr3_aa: CAWSVRGGWDTGELFF
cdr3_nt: TGTGCCTGGAGTGTCCGAGGGGGTTGGGACACCGGGGAGCTGTTTTTT

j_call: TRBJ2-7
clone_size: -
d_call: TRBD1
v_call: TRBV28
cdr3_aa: CASSRTGVGEQYF
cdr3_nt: TGTGCCAGCAGCCGTACAGGGGTGGGCGAGCAGTACTTC

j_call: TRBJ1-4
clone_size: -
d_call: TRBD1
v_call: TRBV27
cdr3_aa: CASSSLNPGQGMDEKLFF
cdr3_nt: TGTGCCAGCAGTTCCTTAAACCCCGGACAGGGTATGGATGAAAAACTGTTTTTT

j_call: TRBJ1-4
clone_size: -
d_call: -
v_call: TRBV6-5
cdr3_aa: CASRGHATNEKLFF
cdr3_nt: TGTGCCAGCAGGGGACATGCAACTAATGAAAAACTGTTTTTT

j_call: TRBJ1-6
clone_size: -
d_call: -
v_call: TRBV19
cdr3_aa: CASSFGNSPLHF
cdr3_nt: TGTGCCAGTAGTTTCGGGAATTCACCCCTCCACTTT

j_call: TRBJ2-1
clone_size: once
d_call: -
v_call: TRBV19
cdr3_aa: CASRYSGGLSWEREQFF
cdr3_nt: TGTGCCAGTAGATACAGTGGAGGGCTTTCTTGGGAGAGAGAGCAGTTCTTC

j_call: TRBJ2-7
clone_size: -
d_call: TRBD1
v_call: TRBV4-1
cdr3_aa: CASSPWGTGAYYEQYF
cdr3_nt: TGCGCCAGCAGCCCTTGGGGGACAGGAGCCTACTACGAGCAGTACTTC

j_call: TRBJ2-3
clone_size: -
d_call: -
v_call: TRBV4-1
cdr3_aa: CASSATQGHTDTQYF
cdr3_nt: TGCGCCAGCAGCGCAACCCAGGGTCACACAGATACGCAGTATTTT

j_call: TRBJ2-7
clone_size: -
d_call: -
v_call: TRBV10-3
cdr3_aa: CAISDDRLSSYEQYF
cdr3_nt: TGTGCCATCAGTGACGACAGGCTTTCATCCTACGAGCAGTACTTC

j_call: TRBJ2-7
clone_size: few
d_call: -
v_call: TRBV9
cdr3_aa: CASSVSGGFNSYEQYF
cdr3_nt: TGTGCCAGCAGCGTGAGTGGCGGTTTCAACTCCTACGAGCAGTACTTC

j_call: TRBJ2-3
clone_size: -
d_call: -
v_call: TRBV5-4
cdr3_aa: CASSLAGQGTDTQYF
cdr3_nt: TGTGCCAGCAGCCTAGCGGGACAGGGGACAGATACGCAGTATTTT

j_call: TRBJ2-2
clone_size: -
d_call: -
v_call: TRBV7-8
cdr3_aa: CASRILQGTGTGELFF
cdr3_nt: TGTGCCAGCAGGATACTACAGGGCACGGGAACCGGGGAGCTGTTTTTT

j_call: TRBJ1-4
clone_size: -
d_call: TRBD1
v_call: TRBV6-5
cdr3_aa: CASSYVRGNEKLFF
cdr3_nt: TGTGCCAGCAGTTACGTCAGGGGGAATGAAAAACTGTTTTTT

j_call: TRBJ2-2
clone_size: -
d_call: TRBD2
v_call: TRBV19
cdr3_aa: CASSTGLAGTLELFF
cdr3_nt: TGTGCCAGTAGTACAGGACTAGCGGGAACGCTGGAGCTGTTTTTT

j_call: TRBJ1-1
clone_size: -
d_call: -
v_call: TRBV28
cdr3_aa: CASPPGSHSAGTEAFF
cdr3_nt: TGTGCCAGCCCCCCCGGCAGCCACAGCGCGGGCACTGAAGCTTTCTTT

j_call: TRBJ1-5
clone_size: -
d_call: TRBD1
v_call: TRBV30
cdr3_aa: CAWNYRQGDQPQHF
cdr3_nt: TGTGCCTGGAACTACCGCCAGGGGGATCAGCCCCAGCATTTT

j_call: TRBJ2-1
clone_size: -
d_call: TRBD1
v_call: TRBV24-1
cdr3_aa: CATSDATGGRDNEQFF
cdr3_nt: TGTGCCACCAGTGATGCAACAGGGGGACGGGACAATGAGCAGTTCTTC

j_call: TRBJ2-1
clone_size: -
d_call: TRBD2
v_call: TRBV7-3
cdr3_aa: CASSAGGLADEQFF
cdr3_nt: TGTGCCAGCAGCGCCGGGGGACTAGCAGATGAGCAGTTCTTC

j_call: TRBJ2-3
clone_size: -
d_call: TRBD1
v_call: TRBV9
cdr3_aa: CASSVDRDLDTQYF
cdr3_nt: TGTGCCAGCAGCGTGGACAGGGATCTAGATACGCAGTATTTT

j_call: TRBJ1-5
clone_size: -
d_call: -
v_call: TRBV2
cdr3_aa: CASSDTGHRQPQHF
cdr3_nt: TGTGCCAGCAGTGATACGGGACATAGACAGCCCCAGCATTTT

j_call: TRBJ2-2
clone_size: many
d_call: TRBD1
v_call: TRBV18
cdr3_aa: CASRTGAGELFF
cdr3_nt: TGTGCCAGCCGTACAGGGGCCGGGGAGCTGTTTTTT

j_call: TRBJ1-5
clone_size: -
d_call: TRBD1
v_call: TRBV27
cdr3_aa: CASSDRGGNQPQHF
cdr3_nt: TGTGCCAGCAGTGACAGGGGTGGCAATCAGCCCCAGCATTTT

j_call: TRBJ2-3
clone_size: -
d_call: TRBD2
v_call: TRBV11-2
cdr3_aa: CASRSGGGGTDTQYF
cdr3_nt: TGTGCCAGCCGCTCGGGCGGGGGTGGCACAGATACGCAGTATTTT

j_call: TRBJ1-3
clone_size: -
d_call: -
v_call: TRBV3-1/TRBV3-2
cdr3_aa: CASSQSLQGPGNTIYF
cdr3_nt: TGTGCCAGCAGCCAATCCCTCCAGGGGCCTGGAAACACCATATATTTT